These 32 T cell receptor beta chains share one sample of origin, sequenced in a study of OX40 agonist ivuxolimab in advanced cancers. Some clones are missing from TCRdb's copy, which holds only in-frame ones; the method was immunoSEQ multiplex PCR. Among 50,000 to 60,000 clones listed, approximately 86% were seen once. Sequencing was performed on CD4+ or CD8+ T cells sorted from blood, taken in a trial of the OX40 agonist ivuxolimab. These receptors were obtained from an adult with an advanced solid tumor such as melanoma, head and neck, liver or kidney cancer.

For the CDR3, the DNA is TGTGCCAGCAGCTTTGCCCCGGGACTATCGTACTTC. The encoded protein is CASSFAPGLSYF. The gene calls are TRBV11-2 and TRBJ2-5; TRBD2 matches at 7 bases. CDR1 and CDR2 from the germline V gene are SGHAT and FQNNGV. The CDR3 extends over 12 amino acids. V gave up 3 bases and J gave up 13 bases; unmatched junction bases: 8.

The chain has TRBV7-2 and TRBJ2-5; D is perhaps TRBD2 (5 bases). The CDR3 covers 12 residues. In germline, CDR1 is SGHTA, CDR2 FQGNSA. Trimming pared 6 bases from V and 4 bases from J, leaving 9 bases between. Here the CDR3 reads CASRREGETQYF. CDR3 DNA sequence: TGTGCCAGCAGACGCGAGGGAGAGACCCAGTACTTC.

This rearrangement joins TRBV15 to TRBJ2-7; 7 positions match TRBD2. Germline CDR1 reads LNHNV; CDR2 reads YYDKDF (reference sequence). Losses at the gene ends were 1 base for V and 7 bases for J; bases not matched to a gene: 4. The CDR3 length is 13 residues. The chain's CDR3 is CATSRAQGGEQYF. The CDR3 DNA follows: TGTGCCACCAGCAGAGCCCAGGGAGGGGAGCAGTACTTC.

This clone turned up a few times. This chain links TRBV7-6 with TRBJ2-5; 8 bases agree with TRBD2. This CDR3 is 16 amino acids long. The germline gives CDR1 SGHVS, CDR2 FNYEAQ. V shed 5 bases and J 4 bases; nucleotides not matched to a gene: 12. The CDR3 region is CASSTKSGTRTETQYF. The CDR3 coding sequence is TGTGCCAGCAGCACCAAGAGTGGGACTAGGACAGAGACCCAGTACTTC.

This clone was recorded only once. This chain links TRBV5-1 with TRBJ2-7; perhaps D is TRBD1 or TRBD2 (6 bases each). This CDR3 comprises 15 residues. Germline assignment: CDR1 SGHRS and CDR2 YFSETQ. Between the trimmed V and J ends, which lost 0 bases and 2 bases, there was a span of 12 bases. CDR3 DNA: TGCGCCAGCAGCTTGGACGGCGGGACACCCTACGAGCAGTACTTC. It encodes CASSLDGGTPYEQYF.

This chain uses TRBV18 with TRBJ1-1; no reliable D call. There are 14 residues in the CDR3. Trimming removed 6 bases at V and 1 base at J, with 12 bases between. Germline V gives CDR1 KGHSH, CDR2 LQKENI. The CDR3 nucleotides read TGTGCCAGCTCGCAGGCTCCCTCGAACACTGAAGCTTTCTTT. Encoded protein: CASSQAPSNTEAFF.

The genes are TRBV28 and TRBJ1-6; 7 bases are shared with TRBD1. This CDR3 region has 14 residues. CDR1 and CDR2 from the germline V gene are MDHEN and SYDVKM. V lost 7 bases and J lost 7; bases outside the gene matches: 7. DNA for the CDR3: TGTGCCAGCACTCCCGGGACAGAGAATTCACCCCTCCACTTT. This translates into CASTPGTENSPLHF.

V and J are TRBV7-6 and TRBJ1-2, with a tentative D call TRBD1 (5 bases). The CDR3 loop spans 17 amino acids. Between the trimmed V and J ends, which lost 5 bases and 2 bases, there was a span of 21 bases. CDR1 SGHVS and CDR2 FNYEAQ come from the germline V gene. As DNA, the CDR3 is TGTGCCAGCAGCCCTCGGCGGGGCCAAAACTCAAACTATGGCTACACCTTC. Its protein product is CASSPRRGQNSNYGYTF.

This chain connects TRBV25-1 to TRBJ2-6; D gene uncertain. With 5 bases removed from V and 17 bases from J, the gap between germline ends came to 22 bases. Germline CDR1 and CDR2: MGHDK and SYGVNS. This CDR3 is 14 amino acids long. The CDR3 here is CASSLFGDPVKLTF. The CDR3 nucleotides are TGTGCCAGCAGTCTCTTTGGGGATCCAGTCAAGTTGACTTTC.

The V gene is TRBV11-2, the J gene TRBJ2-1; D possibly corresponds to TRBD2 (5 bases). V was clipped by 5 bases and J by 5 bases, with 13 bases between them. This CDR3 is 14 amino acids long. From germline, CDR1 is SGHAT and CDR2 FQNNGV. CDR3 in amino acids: CASSTRTGNNEQFF. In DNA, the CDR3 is TGTGCCAGCAGCACCCGAACCGGGAACAATGAGCAGTTCTTC.

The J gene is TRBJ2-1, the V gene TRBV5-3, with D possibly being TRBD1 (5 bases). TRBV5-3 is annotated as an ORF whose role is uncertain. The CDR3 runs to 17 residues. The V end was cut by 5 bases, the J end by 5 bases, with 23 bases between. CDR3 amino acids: CARRCPKRGFSHNEQFF. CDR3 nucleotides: TGTGCCAGAAGGTGCCCAAAAAGGGGCTTTTCACACAATGAGCAGTTCTTC.

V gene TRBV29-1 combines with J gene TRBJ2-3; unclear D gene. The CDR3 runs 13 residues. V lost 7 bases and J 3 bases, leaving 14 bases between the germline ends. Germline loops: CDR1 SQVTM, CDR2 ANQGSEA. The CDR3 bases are TGCAGCGCTGCATCGATTCCAACAGATACGCAGTATTTT. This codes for CSAASIPTDTQYF.

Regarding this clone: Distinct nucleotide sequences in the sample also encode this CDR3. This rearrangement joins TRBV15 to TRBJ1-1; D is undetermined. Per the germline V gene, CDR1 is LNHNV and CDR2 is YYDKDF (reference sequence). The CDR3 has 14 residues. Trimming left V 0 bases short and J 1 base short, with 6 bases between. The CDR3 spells CATSRDPENTEAFF. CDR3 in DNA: TGTGCCACCAGCAGAGATCCAGAGAACACTGAAGCTTTCTTT.

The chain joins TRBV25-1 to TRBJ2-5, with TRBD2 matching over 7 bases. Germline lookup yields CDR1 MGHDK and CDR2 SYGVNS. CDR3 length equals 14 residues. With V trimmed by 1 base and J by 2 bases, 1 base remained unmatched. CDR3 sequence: CASSEWEGQETQYF. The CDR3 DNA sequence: TGTGCCAGCAGTGAATGGGAGGGGCAAGAGACCCAGTACTTC.

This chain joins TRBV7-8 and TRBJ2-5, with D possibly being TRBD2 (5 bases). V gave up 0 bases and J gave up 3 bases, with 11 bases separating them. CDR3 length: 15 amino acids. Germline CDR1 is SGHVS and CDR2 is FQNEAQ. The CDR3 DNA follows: TGTGCCAGCAGCTTAGCGGGAGAACCTGAAGAGACCCAGTACTTC. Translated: CASSLAGEPEETQYF.

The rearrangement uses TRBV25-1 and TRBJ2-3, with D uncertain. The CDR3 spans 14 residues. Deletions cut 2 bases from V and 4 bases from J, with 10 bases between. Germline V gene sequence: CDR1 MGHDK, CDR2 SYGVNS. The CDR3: CASSEMLVADTQYF. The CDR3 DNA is TGTGCCAGCAGTGAAATGCTAGTGGCAGATACGCAGTATTTT. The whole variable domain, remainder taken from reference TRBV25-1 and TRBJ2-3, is EADIYQTPRYLVIGTGKKITLECSQTMGHDKMYWYQQDPGMELHLIHYSYGVNSTEKGDLSSESTVSRIRTEHFPLTLESARPSHTSQYLCASSEMLVADTQYFGPGTRLTVL.

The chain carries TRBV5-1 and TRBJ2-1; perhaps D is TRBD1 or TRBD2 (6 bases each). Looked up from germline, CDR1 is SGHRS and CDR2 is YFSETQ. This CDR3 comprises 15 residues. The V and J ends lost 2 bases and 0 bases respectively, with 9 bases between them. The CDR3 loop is CASSFEGGSYNEQFF. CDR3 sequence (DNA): TGCGCCAGCAGCTTCGAGGGGGGCTCCTACAATGAGCAGTTCTTC.

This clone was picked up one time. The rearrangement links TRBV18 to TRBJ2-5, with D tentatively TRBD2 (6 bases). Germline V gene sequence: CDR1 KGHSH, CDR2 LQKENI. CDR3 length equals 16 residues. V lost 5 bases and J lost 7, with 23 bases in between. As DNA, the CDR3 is TGTGCCAGCTCATGGGTCAAGCGGGCCGAGGAGGGGACCCAGTACTTC. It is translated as CASSWVKRAEEGTQYF.

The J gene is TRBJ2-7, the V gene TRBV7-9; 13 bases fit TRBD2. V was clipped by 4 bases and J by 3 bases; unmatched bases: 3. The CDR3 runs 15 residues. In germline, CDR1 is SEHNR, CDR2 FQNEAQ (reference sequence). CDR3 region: CASSSGLAGSYEQYF. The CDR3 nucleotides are TGTGCCAGCAGCTCGGGACTAGCGGGGAGCTACGAGCAGTACTTC.

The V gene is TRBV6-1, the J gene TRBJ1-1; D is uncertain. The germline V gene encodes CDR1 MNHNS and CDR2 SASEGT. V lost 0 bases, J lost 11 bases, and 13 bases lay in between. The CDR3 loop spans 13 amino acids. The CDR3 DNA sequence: TGTGCCAGCAGTGAAGCGCCCGGAACCTATGCTTTCTTT. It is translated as CASSEAPGTYAFF.

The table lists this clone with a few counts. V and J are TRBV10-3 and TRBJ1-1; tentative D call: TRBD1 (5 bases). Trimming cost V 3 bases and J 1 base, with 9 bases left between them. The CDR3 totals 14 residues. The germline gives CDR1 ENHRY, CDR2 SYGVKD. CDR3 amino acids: CAISDRAANTEAFF. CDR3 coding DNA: TGTGCCATCAGTGACAGGGCTGCGAACACTGAAGCTTTCTTT.

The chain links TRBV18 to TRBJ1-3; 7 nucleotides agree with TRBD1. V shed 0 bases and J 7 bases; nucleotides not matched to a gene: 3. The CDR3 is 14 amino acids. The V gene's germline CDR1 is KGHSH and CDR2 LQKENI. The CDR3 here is CASSPPGGWNTIYF. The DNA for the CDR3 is TGTGCCAGCTCACCACCAGGGGGCTGGAACACCATATATTTT.

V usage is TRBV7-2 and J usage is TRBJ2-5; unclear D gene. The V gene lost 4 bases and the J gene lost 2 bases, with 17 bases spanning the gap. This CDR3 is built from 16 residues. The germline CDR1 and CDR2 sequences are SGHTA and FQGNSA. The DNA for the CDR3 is TGTGCCAGCAGCTCCCTCAGGCGCGGTGGGCAAGAGACCCAGTACTTC. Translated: CASSSLRRGGQETQYF.

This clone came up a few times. In DNA form, the CDR3 reads TGTGCCAGCAGCTTAGGACAGCAAGAGACCCAGTACTTC. It translates to CASSLGQQETQYF. The V call is TRBV11-3, the J call TRBJ2-5; D perhaps matches TRBD1 (5 bases). Germline CDR1 SGHNT, CDR2 YENEEA. Trimming removed 1 base from V and 2 bases from J, with 5 bases in between. CDR3 length: 13 amino acids.

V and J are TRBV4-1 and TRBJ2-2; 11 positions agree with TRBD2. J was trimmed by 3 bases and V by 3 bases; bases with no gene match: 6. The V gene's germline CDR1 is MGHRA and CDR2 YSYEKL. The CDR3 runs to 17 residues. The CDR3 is CASSHLLAGVDTGELFF. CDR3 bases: TGCGCCAGCAGCCATCTACTAGCGGGAGTGGACACCGGGGAGCTGTTTTTT.

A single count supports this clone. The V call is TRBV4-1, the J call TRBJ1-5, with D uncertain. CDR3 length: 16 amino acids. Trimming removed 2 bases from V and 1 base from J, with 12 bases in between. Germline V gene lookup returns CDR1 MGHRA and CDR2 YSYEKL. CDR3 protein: CASSQIVVASNQPQHF. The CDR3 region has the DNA TGCGCCAGCAGCCAAATCGTCGTGGCGAGCAATCAGCCCCAGCATTTT.

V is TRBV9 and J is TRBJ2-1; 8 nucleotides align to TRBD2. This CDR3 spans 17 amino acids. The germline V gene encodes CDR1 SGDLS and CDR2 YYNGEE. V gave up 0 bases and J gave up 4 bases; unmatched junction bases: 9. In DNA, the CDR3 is TGTGCCAGCAGCGTAGCGGGAGCGGGAGATGGGTACAATGAGCAGTTCTTC. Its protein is CASSVAGAGDGYNEQFF.

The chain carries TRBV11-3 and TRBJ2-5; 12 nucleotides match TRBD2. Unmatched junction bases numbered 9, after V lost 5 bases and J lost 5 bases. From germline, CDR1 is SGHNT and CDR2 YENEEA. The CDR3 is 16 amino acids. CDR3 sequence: CASSKGTSGPGETQYF. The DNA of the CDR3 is TGTGCCAGCAGCAAAGGGACTAGCGGGCCCGGGGAGACCCAGTACTTC.

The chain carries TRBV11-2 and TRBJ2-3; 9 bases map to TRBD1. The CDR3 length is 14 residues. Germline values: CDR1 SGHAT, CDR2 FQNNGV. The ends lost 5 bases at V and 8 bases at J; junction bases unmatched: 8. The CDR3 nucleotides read TGTGCCAGCAGCGAAAACAGGGGGCTGGGTACGCAGTATTTT. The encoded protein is CASSENRGLGTQYF.

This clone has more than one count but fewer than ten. The CDR3 protein is CASSLTGTSTFNEQYF. CDR3 coding DNA: TGTGCCAGCAGCTTAACCGGGACTAGCACCTTTAACGAGCAGTACTTC. The V and J genes are TRBV11-3 and TRBJ2-7; TRBD2 matches 9 bases. CDR3 size: 16 residues. Trimming at V came to 2 bases and at J to 5 bases, leaving 10 bases not matched to a gene. Looked up from germline, CDR1 is SGHNT and CDR2 is YENEEA.

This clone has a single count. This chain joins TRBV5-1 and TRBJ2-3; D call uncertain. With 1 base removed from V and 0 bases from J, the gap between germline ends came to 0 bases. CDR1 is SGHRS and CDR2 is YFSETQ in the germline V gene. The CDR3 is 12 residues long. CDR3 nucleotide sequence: TGCGCCAGCAGCTTGAGCACAGATACGCAGTATTTT. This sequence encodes CASSLSTDTQYF.

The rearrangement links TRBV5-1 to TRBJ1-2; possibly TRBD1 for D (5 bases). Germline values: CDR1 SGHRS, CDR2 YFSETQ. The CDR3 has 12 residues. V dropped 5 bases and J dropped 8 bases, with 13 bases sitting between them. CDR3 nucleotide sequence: TGCGCCAGCAGACCAGGGATTCGCGGCTACACCTTC. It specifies CASRPGIRGYTF.